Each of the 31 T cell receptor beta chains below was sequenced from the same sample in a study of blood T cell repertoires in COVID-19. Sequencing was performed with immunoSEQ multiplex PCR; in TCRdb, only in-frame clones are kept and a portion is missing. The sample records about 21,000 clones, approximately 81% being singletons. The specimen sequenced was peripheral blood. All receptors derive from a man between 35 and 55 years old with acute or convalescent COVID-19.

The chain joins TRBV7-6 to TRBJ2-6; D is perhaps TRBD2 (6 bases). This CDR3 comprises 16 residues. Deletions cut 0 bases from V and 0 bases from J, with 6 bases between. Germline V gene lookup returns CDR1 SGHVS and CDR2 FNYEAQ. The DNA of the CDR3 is TGTGCCAGCAGCTTAGCGGGGGGCTCTGGGGCCAACGTCCTGACTTTC. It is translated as CASSLAGGSGANVLTF.

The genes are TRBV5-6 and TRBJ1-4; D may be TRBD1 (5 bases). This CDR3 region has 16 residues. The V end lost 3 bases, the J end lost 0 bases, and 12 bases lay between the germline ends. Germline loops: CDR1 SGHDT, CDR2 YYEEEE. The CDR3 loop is CASSSPRQSTNEKLFF. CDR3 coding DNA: TGTGCCAGCAGCTCCCCCCGACAGTCAACTAATGAAAAACTGTTTTTT.

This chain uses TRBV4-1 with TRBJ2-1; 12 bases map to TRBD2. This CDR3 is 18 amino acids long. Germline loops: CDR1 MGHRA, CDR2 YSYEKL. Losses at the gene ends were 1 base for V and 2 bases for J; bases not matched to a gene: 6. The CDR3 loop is CASSQVGTSGYAYNEQFF. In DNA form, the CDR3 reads TGCGCCAGCAGCCAAGTAGGGACTAGCGGGTACGCCTACAATGAGCAGTTCTTC.

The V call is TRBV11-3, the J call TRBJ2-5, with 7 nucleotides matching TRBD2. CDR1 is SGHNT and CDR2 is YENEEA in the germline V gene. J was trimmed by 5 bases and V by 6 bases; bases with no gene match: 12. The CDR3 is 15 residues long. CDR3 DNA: TGTGCCAGCAGTCCCAACCCGACTAGCAGCGAGACCCAGTACTTC. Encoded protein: CASSPNPTSSETQYF. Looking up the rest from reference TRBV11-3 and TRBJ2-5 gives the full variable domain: EAGVVQSPRYKIIEKKQPVAFWCNPISGHNTLYWYLQNLGQGPELLIRYENEEAVDDSQLPKDRFSAERLKGVDSTLKIQPAELGDSAVYLCASSPNPTSSETQYFGPGTRLLVL.

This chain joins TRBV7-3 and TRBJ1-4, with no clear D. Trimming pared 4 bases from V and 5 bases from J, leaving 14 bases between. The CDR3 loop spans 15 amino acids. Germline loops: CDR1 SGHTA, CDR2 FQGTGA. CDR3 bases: TGTGCCAGCAGCTCCCACGTACAGCCCAATGAAAAACTGTTTTTT. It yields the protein CASSSHVQPNEKLFF.

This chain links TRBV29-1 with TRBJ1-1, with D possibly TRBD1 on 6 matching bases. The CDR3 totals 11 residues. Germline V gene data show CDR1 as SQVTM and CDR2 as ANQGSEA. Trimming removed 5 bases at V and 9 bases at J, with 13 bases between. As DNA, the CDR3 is TGCAGCGTTCCGACAGGAGGAAAAGCTTTCTTT. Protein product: CSVPTGGKAFF.

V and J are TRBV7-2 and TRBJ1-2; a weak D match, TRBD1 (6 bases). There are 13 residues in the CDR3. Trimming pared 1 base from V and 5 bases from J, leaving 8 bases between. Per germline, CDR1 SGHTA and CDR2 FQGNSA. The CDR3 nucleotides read TGTGCCAGCAGCTTAGGGCAGGGGTATGGCTACACCTTC. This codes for CASSLGQGYGYTF.

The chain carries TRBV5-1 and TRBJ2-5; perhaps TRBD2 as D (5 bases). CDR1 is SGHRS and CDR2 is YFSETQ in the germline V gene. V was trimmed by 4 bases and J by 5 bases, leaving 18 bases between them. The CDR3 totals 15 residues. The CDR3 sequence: CASSSSDGPGETQYF. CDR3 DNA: TGCGCCAGCAGCAGCTCGGACGGCCCGGGGGAGACCCAGTACTTC.

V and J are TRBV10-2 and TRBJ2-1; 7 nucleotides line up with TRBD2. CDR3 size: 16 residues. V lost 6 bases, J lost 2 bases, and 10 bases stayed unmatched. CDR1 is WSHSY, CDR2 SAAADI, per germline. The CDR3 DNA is TGCGCCAGCAGCGATCATAGCGGGCCACCCTACAATGAGCAGTTCTTC. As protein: CASSDHSGPPYNEQFF.

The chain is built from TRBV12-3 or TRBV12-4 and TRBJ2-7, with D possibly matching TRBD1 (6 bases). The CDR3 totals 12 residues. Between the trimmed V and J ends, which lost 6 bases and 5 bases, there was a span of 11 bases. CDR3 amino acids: CASRSDRHEQYF. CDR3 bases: TGTGCCAGCAGGTCCGACAGGCACGAGCAGTACTTC.

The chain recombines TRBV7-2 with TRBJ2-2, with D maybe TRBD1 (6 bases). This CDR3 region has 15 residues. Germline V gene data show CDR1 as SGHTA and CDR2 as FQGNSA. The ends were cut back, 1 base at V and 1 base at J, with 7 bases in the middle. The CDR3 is CASSLGTENTGELFF. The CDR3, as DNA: TGTGCCAGCAGCTTAGGGACAGAGAACACCGGGGAGCTGTTTTTT.

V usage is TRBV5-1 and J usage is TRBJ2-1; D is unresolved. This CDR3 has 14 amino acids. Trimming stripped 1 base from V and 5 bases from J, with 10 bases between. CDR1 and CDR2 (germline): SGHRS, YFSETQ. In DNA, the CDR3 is TGCGCCAGCAGCTTGTTGGCGGCTGACAATGAGCAGTTCTTC. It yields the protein CASSLLAADNEQFF.

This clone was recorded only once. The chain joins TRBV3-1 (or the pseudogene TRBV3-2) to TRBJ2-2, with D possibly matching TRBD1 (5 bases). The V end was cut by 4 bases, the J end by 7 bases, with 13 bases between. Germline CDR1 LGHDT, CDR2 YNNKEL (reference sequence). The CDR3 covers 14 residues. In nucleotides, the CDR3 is TGTGCCAGCAGCCCAATGACAGCCAGCGGGGAGCTGTTTTTT. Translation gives CASSPMTASGELFF.

The CDR3 sequence: CASSWGQGAGNTEAFF. CDR3 nucleotides: TGTGCCAGCAGTTGGGGACAGGGGGCGGGGAACACTGAAGCTTTCTTT. The chain is built from TRBV7-9 and TRBJ1-1; 12 nucleotides line up with TRBD1. The ends lost 6 bases at V and 1 base at J; junction bases unmatched: 6. This CDR3 spans 16 amino acids. Germline lookup yields CDR1 SEHNR and CDR2 FQNEAQ (reference sequence).

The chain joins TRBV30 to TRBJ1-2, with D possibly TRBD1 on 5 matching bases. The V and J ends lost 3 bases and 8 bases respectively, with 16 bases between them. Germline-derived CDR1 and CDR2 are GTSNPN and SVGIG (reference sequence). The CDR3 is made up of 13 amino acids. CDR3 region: CAWRRPGLLGYTF. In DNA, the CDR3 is TGTGCCTGGAGGCGACCGGGACTATTGGGCTACACCTTC. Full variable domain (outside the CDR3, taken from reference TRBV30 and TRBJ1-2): SQTIHQWPATLVQPVGSPLSLECTVEGTSNPNLYWYRQAAGRGLQLLFYSVGIGQISSEVPQNLSASRPQDRQFILSSKKLLLSDSGFYLCAWRRPGLLGYTFGSGTRLTVV.

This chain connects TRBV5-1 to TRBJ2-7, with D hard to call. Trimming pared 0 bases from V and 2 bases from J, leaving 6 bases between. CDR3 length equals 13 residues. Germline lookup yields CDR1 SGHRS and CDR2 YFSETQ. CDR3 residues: CASSLEATYEQYF. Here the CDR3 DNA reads TGCGCCAGCAGCTTGGAAGCCACCTACGAGCAGTACTTC.

The CDR3 protein is CATSDSTPPLTTQYF. The CDR3 nucleotides are TGTGCCACCAGTGATTCTACGCCCCCGCTTACGACCCAGTACTTC. The chain is built from TRBV24-1 and TRBJ2-5; D is unclear. This CDR3 has 15 residues. The germline CDR1 and CDR2 sequences are KGHDR and SFDVKD. V was clipped by 2 bases and J by 7 bases, with 16 bases between them.

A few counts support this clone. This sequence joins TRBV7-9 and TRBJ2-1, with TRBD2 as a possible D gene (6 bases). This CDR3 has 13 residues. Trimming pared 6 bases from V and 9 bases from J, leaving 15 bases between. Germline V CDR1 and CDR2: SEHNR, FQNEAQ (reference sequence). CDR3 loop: CASSPYSGSEQFF. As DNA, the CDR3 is TGTGCCAGCAGTCCCTATAGCGGAAGTGAGCAGTTCTTC.

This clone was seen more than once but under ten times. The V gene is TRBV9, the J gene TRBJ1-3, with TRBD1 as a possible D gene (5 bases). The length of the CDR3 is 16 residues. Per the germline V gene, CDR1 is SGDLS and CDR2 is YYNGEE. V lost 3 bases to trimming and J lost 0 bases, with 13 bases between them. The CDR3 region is CASSGRQTSSGNTIYF. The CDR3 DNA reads TGTGCCAGCAGCGGTAGACAGACGAGCTCTGGAAACACCATATATTTT.

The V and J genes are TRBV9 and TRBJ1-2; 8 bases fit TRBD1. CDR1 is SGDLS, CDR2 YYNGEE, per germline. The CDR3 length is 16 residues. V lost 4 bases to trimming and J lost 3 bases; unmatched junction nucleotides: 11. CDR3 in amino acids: CASSPQRTGGDYGYTF. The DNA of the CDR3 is TGTGCCAGCAGCCCCCAGAGAACAGGGGGGGACTATGGCTACACCTTC.

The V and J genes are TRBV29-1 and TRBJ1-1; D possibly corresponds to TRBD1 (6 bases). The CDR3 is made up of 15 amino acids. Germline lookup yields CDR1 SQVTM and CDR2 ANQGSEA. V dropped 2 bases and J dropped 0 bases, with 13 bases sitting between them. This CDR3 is CSVEKGGIMNTEAFF. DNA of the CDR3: TGCAGCGTTGAAAAGGGGGGGATCATGAACACTGAAGCTTTCTTT.

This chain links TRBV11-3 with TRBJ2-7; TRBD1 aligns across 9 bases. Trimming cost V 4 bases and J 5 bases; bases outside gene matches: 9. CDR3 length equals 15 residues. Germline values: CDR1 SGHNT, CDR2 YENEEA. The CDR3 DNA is TGTGCCAGCAGCTCGACCTCCGGGACAGGGAACGAGCAGTACTTC. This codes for CASSSTSGTGNEQYF.

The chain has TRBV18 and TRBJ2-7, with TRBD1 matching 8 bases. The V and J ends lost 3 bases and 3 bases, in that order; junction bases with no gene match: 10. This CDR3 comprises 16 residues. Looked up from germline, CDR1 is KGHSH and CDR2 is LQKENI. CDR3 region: CASSPIETGGFYEQYF. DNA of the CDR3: TGTGCCAGCTCACCGATAGAAACAGGGGGTTTCTACGAGCAGTACTTC.

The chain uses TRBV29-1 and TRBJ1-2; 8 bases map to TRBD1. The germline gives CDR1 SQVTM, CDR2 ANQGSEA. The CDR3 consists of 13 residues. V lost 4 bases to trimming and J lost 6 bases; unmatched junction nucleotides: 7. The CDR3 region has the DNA TGCAGCGTTGCCCTGACAGGGGAGGATGGCTACACCTTC. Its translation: CSVALTGEDGYTF.

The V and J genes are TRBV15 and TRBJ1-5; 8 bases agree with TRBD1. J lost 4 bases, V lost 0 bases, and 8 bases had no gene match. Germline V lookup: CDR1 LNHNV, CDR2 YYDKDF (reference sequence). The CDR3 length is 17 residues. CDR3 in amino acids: CATSRDPTGGRNQPQHF. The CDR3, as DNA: TGTGCCACCAGCAGAGATCCTACAGGGGGTAGGAATCAGCCCCAGCATTTT.

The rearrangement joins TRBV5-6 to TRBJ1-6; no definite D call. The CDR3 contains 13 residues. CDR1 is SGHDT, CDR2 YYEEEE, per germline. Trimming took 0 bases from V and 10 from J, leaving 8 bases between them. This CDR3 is CASSLVAGSPLHF. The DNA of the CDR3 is TGTGCCAGCAGCTTGGTGGCGGGGTCACCCCTCCACTTT. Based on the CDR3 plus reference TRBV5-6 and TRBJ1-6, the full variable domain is DAGVTQSPTHLIKTRGQQVTLRCSPKSGHDTVSWYQQALGQGPQFIFQYYEEEERQRGNFPDRFSGHQFPNYSSELNVNALLLGDSALYLCASSLVAGSPLHFGNGTRLTVT.

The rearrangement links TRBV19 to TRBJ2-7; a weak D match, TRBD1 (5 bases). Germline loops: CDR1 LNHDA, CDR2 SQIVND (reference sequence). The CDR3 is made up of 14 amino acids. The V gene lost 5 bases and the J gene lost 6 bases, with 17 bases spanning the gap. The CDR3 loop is CASSYEARVGEQYF. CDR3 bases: TGTGCCAGTAGTTATGAGGCCAGGGTGGGCGAGCAGTACTTC.

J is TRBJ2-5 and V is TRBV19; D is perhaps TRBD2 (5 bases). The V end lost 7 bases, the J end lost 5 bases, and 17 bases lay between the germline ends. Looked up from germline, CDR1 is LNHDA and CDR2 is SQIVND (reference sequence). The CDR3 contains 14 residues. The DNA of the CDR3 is TGTGCCAGTAACCTAGCAGGTTCCGGGGAGACCCAGTACTTC. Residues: CASNLAGSGETQYF.

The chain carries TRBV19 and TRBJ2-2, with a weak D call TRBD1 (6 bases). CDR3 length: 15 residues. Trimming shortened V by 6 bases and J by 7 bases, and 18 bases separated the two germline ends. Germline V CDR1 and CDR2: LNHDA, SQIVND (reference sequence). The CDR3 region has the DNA TGTGCCAGTAGCGGACAGCTACGTAGAGACGGGGAGCTGTTTTTT. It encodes CASSGQLRRDGELFF.

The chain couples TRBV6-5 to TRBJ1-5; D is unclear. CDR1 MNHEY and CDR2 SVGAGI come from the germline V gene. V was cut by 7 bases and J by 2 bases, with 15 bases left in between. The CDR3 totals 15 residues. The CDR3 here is CASTIGRQGNQPQHF. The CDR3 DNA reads TGTGCCAGCACCATTGGGAGGCAGGGCAATCAGCCCCAGCATTTT.

This chain's CDR3 is CASSPQGGNTEAFF. The CDR3 DNA follows: TGTGCCAGCAGTCCCCAAGGGGGGAACACTGAAGCTTTCTTT. This chain uses TRBV27 with TRBJ1-1; possibly TRBD1 for D (6 bases). Germline V gene data show CDR1 as MNHEY and CDR2 as SMNVEV (reference sequence). The CDR3 runs 14 residues. The germline V and J ends were trimmed by 5 bases and 1 base, with 11 bases remaining between them.